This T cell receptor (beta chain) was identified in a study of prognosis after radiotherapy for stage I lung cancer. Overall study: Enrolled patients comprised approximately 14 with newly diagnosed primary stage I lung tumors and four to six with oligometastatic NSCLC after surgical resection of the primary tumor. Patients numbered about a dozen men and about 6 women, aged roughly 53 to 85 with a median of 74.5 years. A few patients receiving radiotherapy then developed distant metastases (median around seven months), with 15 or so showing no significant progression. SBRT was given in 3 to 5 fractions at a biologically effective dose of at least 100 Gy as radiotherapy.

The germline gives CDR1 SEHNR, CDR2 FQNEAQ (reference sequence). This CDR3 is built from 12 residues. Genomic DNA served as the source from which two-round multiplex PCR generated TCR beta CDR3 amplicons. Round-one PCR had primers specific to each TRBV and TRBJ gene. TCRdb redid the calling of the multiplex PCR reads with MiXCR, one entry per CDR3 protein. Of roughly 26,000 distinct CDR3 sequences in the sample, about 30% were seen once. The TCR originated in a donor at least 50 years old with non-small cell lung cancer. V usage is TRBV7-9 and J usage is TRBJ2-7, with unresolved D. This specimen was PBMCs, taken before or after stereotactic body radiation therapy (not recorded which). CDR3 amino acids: CVGSSPQPEQYF. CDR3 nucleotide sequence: TGTGTCGGCAGCTCACCCCAGCCTGAGCAGTACTTC.